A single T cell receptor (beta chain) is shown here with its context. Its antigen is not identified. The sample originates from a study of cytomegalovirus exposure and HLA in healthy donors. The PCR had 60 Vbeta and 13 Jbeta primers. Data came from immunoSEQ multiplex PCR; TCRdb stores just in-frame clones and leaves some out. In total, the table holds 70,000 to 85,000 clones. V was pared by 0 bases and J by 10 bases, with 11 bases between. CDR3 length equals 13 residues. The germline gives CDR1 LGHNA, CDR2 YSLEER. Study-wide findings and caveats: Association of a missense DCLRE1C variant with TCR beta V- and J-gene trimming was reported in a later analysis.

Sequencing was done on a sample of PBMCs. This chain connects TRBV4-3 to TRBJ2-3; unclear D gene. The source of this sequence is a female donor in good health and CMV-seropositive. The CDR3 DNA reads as TGCGCCAGCAGCCAAGATTTGATTGGGCCGCAGTATTTT. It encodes CASSQDLIGPQYF.